The 12 T cell receptor beta chains below all came from one sample that was sequenced in a study of shared clonotypes between healthy human individuals. Data came from immunoSEQ multiplex PCR; TCRdb stores just in-frame clones and leaves some out. The data contain fewer than 3 million clones, 80% to 95% of them singletons. The sequenced sample consisted of naive CD4+ T cells from PBMCs. As for subset: CD45RA+ positively selected. These receptors all stem from a man younger than 35 in good health. Some clones in this sample may be carry-over from other donors' samples.

This sequence joins TRBV2 and TRBJ2-3; perhaps TRBD2 as D (6 bases). V dropped 4 bases and J dropped 6 bases, with 11 bases sitting between them. This CDR3 spans 13 amino acids. In germline, CDR1 is SNHLY, CDR2 FYNNEI. CDR3 region: CASSADRGDTQYF. The CDR3 bases are TGTGCCAGCAGTGCCGACCGGGGGGATACGCAGTATTTT.

V and J are TRBV9 and TRBJ2-7, with 7 bases identical to TRBD1. The CDR3 sequence is 14 residues long. Germline V gives CDR1 SGDLS, CDR2 YYNGEE. With 3 bases clipped from V and 3 bases from J, the junction kept 6 bases outside the gene matches. The CDR3 region is CASSATGQYYEQYF. DNA for the CDR3: TGTGCCAGCAGCGCGACAGGGCAATACTACGAGCAGTACTTC.

The CDR3: CASSLRGSGTEAFF. DNA for the CDR3: TGCGCCAGCAGCTTAAGGGGGTCGGGGACTGAAGCTTTCTTT. The chain recombines TRBV5-1 with TRBJ1-1; D may be TRBD1 (6 bases). The CDR3 contains 14 residues. Deletions cut 2 bases from V and 5 bases from J, with 13 bases between. The germline V gene encodes CDR1 SGHRS and CDR2 YFSETQ.

For the CDR3, the DNA is TGCGCCAGCAGCTTGTTCATAGCGGGAGGGACCAATGAGCAGTTCTTC. The encoded protein is CASSLFIAGGTNEQFF. The chain uses TRBV5-1 and TRBJ2-1, with 11 bases lining up with TRBD2. Germline assignment: CDR1 SGHRS and CDR2 YFSETQ. There are 16 residues in the CDR3. V dropped 1 base and J dropped 6; count of bases not matched to a gene: 6.

This clone has only one observation. The gene calls are TRBV2 and TRBJ2-7; 8 bases map to TRBD2. Germline CDR1 SNHLY, CDR2 FYNNEI. This CDR3 spans 13 amino acids. V lost 5 bases, J lost 3 bases, and 3 bases stayed unmatched. CDR3 sequence reads: CASSSGGFYEQYF. CDR3 in DNA: TGTGCCAGCAGTAGCGGGGGCTTCTACGAGCAGTACTTC.

The CDR3, as DNA: TGTGCCAGCATTTATGGACCTACAGAGGGGGACTCTGGGGCCAACGTCCTGACTTTC. Amino acid sequence: CASIYGPTEGDSGANVLTF. The chain recombines TRBV2 with TRBJ2-6; possible D gene TRBD1, 6 bases. From germline, CDR1 is SNHLY and CDR2 FYNNEI. The CDR3 sequence is 19 residues long. Trimming removed 7 bases at V and 0 bases at J, with 22 bases between.

The chain employs TRBV6-5 and TRBJ1-6, with 8 bases fitting TRBD1. The V gene's germline CDR1 is MNHEY and CDR2 SVGAGI. J was trimmed by 14 bases and V by 6 bases; bases with no gene match: 3. CDR3 size: 11 residues. CDR3 residues: CASRGQGSLHF. The CDR3 DNA sequence: TGTGCCAGCAGAGGACAGGGCTCCCTCCACTTT.

J is TRBJ1-2 and V is TRBV6-1; 7 bases map to TRBD1. This CDR3 spans 13 amino acids. Germline V CDR1 and CDR2: MNHNS, SASEGT. V shed 5 bases, J shed 6 bases, and the junction held 6 bases outside the gene matches. The CDR3 DNA reads as TGTGCCAGCAGTCTCGACAGGGTTCATGGCTACACCTTC. It specifies CASSLDRVHGYTF.

About this clone itself: Different DNA sequences within this sample yield the same CDR3. This chain links TRBV7-9 with TRBJ2-2; D may be TRBD1 or TRBD2 (5 bases each). The germline CDR1 and CDR2 sequences are SEHNR and FQNEAQ (reference sequence). The CDR3 length is 14 residues. Trimming shortened V by 4 bases and J by 8 bases, and 14 bases separated the two germline ends. DNA for the CDR3: TGTGCCAGCAGCTCCCCCCGGGGCACTGGGGAGCTGTTTTTT. Its translation: CASSSPRGTGELFF.

DNA of the CDR3: TGTGCCAGCAGCTTAGAGGGGACGAGGACAGATACGCAGTATTTT. Translation gives CASSLEGTRTDTQYF. The V call is TRBV7-2, the J call TRBJ2-3; either TRBD1 or TRBD2 may supply D (5 bases each). Germline values: CDR1 SGHTA, CDR2 FQGNSA. Trimming removed 1 base at V and 3 bases at J, with 11 bases between. CDR3 length: 15 residues.

With respect to this clone: At the DNA level, this CDR3 is encoded by other sequences in the same sample as well. CDR3 DNA sequence: TGTGCCAGCTCACCAGGGGGCTCCTACGAGCAGTACTTC. Translation gives CASSPGGSYEQYF. V and J are TRBV18 and TRBJ2-7; D is tentatively TRBD1 or TRBD2 (5 bases each). The ends were cut back, 2 bases at V and 0 bases at J, with 5 bases in the middle. There are 13 residues in the CDR3. Germline CDR1 is KGHSH and CDR2 is LQKENI.

The chain employs TRBV4-3 and TRBJ2-4, with TRBD1 matching over 9 bases. CDR1 and CDR2 from the germline V gene are LGHNA and YSLEER. V shed 6 bases and J 3 bases; nucleotides not matched to a gene: 6. This CDR3 comprises 15 residues. CDR3 coding DNA: TGCGCCAGCAGACTAGACAGGGGGGGCAAAAACATTCAGTACTTC. This sequence encodes CASRLDRGGKNIQYF.